This T cell receptor (beta chain) was identified in a study of T-cell reconstitution after alpha-beta-depleted transplantation in children. Using unique molecular identifiers, the investigators prepared the TCRbeta library. A single record per CDR3 protein comes from TCRdb applying MiXCR to the PCR reads. The sample holds over 450,000 distinct CDR3 sequences; about 10% are singletons and the top ten take 2%. The CDR3 is made up of 15 amino acids. CDR1 and CDR2 (germline): SGHTA, FQGNSA. Trimming at V came to 6 bases and at J to 4 bases, leaving 8 bases not matched to a gene. This chain connects TRBV7-2 to TRBJ2-2; 7 nucleotides agree with TRBD1. Source: PBMCs, taken before TCRalphabeta/CD19-depleted stem cell transplant. The clonotype originates from a child aged 2-15 years with inherited bone marrow failure, due to receive a stem cell transplant. CDR3 sequence (DNA): TGTGCCAGCAGACGGACAGGTGCCAGCACCGGGGAGCTGTTTTTT. Its translation is CASRRTGASTGELFF.